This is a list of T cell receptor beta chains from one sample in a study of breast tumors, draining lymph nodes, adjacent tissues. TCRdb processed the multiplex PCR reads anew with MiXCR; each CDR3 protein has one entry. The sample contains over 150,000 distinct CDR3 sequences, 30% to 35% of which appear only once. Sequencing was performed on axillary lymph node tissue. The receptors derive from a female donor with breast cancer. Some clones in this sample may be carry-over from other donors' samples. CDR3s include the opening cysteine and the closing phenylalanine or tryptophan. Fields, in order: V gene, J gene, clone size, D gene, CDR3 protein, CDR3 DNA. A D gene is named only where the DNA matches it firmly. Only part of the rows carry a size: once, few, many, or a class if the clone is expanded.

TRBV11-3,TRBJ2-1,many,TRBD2,CASTLAGGKYNEQFF,TGTGCCAGCACTTTAGCGGGGGGGAAATACAATGAGCAGTTCTTC
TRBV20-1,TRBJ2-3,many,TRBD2,CSASVGLRGIDTQYF,TGCAGTGCTAGTGTTGGACTGCGGGGGATCGATACGCAGTATTTT
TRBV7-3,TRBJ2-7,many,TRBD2,CASSPTGLAGEEQYF,TGTGCCAGCAGCCCCACTGGACTAGCGGGAGAGGAGCAGTACTTC
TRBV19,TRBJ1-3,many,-,CASRPGYSGNTIYF,TGTGCCAGTAGGCCGGGTTACTCTGGAAACACCATATATTTT
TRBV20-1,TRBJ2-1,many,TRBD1,CSALRRDREYNEQFF,TGCAGTGCTTTACGACGGGACAGGGAATACAATGAGCAGTTCTTC
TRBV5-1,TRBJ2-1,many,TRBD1,CASSSGTGLNEQFF,TGCGCCAGCAGCTCCGGGACAGGGCTAAATGAGCAGTTCTTC
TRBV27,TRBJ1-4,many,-,CASSVQGPNEKLFF,TGTGCCAGCAGCGTTCAGGGACCTAATGAAAAACTGTTTTTT
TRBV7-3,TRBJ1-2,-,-,CASSPGADRYGYTF,TGTGCCAGCAGCCCAGGAGCAGACCGTTATGGCTACACCTTC
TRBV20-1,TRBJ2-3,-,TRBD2,CSAMPSELAGGPDTQYF,TGCAGTGCCATGCCTAGCGAACTAGCGGGAGGGCCAGATACGCAGTATTTT
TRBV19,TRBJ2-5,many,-,CASSTSSADETQYF,TGTGCCAGTAGCACCTCTAGCGCTGATGAGACCCAGTACTTC
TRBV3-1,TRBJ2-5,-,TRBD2,CASSQIPAGVGAAQYF,TGTGCCAGCAGCCAAATCCCAGCGGGAGTAGGGGCGGCCCAGTACTTC
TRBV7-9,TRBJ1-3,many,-,CASSSDYSGNTIYF,TGTGCCAGCAGCTCAGATTACTCTGGAAACACCATATATTTT